Each of the 15 T cell receptor beta chains below was sequenced from the same sample in a study of radiation and T cells in renal cell carcinoma. Time point reported: blood 2 weeks post-SBRT. Treatment specified: 15 Gy SBRT to primary tumor, nephrectomy 4 weeks later. The data were produced by immunoSEQ multiplex PCR, yet TCRdb's version contains in-frame clones alone and is incomplete. Of 160,000 or so clones in the sample, approximately 86% were seen once. The input for sequencing was blood, taken from a patient whose treatment included radiotherapy and nephrectomy. Every receptor here comes from a woman in her forties or fifties with renal cell carcinoma.

This chain links TRBV2 with TRBJ2-7; 7 bases align to TRBD1. In germline, CDR1 is SNHLY, CDR2 FYNNEI. The CDR3 spans 15 residues. V was clipped by 3 bases and J by 2 bases; unmatched bases: 7. As DNA, the CDR3 is TGTGCCAGCAGTGACCGACAGGGTGTTCCCTACGAGCAGTACTTC. It yields the protein CASSDRQGVPYEQYF. Based on the CDR3 plus reference TRBV2 and TRBJ2-7, the full variable domain is EPEVTQTPSHQVTQMGQEVILRCVPISNHLYFYWYRQILGQKVEFLVSFYNNEISEKSEIFDDQFSVERPDGSNFTLKIRSTKLEDSAMYFCASSDRQGVPYEQYFGPGTRLTVT.

The gene calls are TRBV6-5 and TRBJ1-2, with a tentative D call TRBD1 (6 bases). From germline, CDR1 is MNHEY and CDR2 SVGAGI. This CDR3 is 13 amino acids long. Trimming took off 5 bases at V and 7 bases at J, with 14 bases between the two ends. Here the CDR3 DNA reads TGTGCCAGCAGTCAATCCGGGGGCCGTGGCTACACCTTC. Translation: CASSQSGGRGYTF.

The chain uses TRBV15 and TRBJ2-5; TRBD1 aligns across 9 bases. Germline lookup yields CDR1 LNHNV and CDR2 YYDKDF (reference sequence). The J segment lost 4 bases and the V segment lost 0 bases, leaving 6 bases of the junction unmatched. The CDR3 covers 16 residues. The CDR3 DNA is TGTGCCACCAGCAGAGAGGGACAGGGTATGTCAGAGACCCAGTACTTC. Translating it yields CATSREGQGMSETQYF.

The CDR3 reads CASSSARRENTEAFF. The DNA for the CDR3 is TGTGCCAGCAGCTCAGCTCGCCGGGAGAACACTGAAGCTTTCTTT. The chain recombines TRBV7-8 with TRBJ1-1; D is unresolved. V was clipped by 4 bases and J by 1 base, with 13 bases between them. This CDR3 has 15 residues. The germline gives CDR1 SGHVS, CDR2 FQNEAQ.

The chain couples TRBV29-1 to TRBJ1-1; 8 bases map to TRBD1. Trimming at V came to 3 bases and at J to 0 bases, leaving 0 bases not matched to a gene. The CDR3 has 13 residues. Germline assignment: CDR1 SQVTM and CDR2 ANQGSEA. The CDR3 reads CSVEDRVNTEAFF. CDR3 sequence (DNA): TGCAGCGTTGAGGACAGGGTGAACACTGAAGCTTTCTTT.

The chain employs TRBV18 and TRBJ2-1, with TRBD2 as a possible D gene (5 bases). V was pared by 4 bases and J by 6 bases, with 19 bases between. The CDR3 runs 16 residues. Germline assignment: CDR1 KGHSH and CDR2 LQKENI. The CDR3 reads CASSRLPGLKGNEQFF. The CDR3 DNA is TGTGCCAGCTCACGACTACCGGGCCTAAAAGGCAATGAGCAGTTCTTC.

The J gene is TRBJ1-3, the V gene TRBV4-2, with D maybe TRBD1 (6 bases). The CDR3 has 16 amino acids. With 1 base removed from V and 4 bases from J, the gap between germline ends came to 14 bases. Germline V gene lookup returns CDR1 LGHNA and CDR2 YNFKEQ. CDR3 in DNA: TGTGCCAGCAGCCAAGCGCCCCGGACAGAAGGAAACACCATATATTTT. It encodes CASSQAPRTEGNTIYF.

This chain connects TRBV6-1 to TRBJ2-7; TRBD1 agrees at 10 bases. This CDR3 has 16 residues. The V segment lost 4 bases and the J segment 2 bases; nucleotides outside the gene matches: 8. CDR1 is MNHNS, CDR2 SASEGT, per germline. Here the CDR3 reads CASSAGQGVMAYEQYF. As DNA, the CDR3 is TGTGCCAGCAGTGCCGGACAGGGGGTAATGGCCTACGAGCAGTACTTC.

This chain uses TRBV20-1 with TRBJ1-4, with D hard to call. Trimming shortened V by 2 bases and J by 5 bases, and 3 bases separated the two germline ends. The CDR3 totals 11 residues. Germline loops: CDR1 DFQATT, CDR2 SNEGSKA (reference sequence). DNA for the CDR3: TGCAGTGCTAGAAACAATGAAAAACTGTTTTTT. Encoded protein: CSARNNEKLFF.

The chain is built from TRBV7-6 and TRBJ2-3; no reliable D call. Germline-derived CDR1 and CDR2 are SGHVS and FNYEAQ. V was shortened by 8 bases and J by 4 bases, with 13 bases between the two germline ends. The CDR3 length is 13 residues. Here the CDR3 reads CASSSVGPDTQYF. The CDR3 region has the DNA TGTGCCAGCTCGTCCGTGGGCCCAGATACGCAGTATTTT.

The rearrangement uses TRBV9 and TRBJ2-2; perhaps TRBD1 as D (6 bases). The V gene's germline CDR1 is SGDLS and CDR2 YYNGEE. The CDR3 consists of 19 residues. The V end was cut by 3 bases, the J end by 2 bases, with 23 bases between. The CDR3: CASSARKTGDELNTGELFF. In DNA form, the CDR3 reads TGTGCCAGCAGCGCCAGGAAGACAGGCGACGAACTCAACACCGGGGAGCTGTTTTTT.

V is TRBV5-1 and J is TRBJ1-1, with D unresolved. The CDR3 totals 15 residues. Germline V lookup: CDR1 SGHRS, CDR2 YFSETQ. Trimming pared 0 bases from V and 0 bases from J, leaving 9 bases between. CDR3 nucleotide sequence: TGCGCCAGCAGCTTGGGTCCCAGGATGAACACTGAAGCTTTCTTT. Residues: CASSLGPRMNTEAFF.

The V gene is TRBV6-1, the J gene TRBJ2-5; 12 nucleotides align to TRBD2. CDR3 length equals 18 residues. Per the germline V gene, CDR1 is MNHNS and CDR2 is SASEGT. Trimming removed 1 base from V and 4 bases from J; junction bases left unmatched: 10. The CDR3 sequence is CASSEVGGLAGGRETQYF. The CDR3 DNA reads TGTGCCAGCAGTGAAGTGGGAGGGCTAGCGGGGGGGCGAGAGACCCAGTACTTC.

This rearrangement joins TRBV30 to TRBJ1-2; 10 bases match TRBD1. The CDR3 has 16 residues. Trimming cost V 3 bases and J 4 bases; bases outside gene matches: 11. CDR1 and CDR2 from the germline V gene are GTSNPN and SVGIG (reference sequence). For the CDR3, the DNA is TGTGCCTGGAGACGACAGGGGGCGGCCGGCGGCTATGGCTACACCTTC. Amino acids: CAWRRQGAAGGYGYTF.

The chain combines TRBV10-3 with TRBJ2-7, with a weak D call TRBD1 (6 bases). V was cut by 10 bases and J by 4 bases, with 14 bases left in between. CDR3 length equals 12 residues. Germline CDR1 and CDR2: ENHRY and SYGVKD. The CDR3 is CANGQSNYEQYF. The CDR3 nucleotides read TGTGCCAACGGACAGTCTAATTACGAGCAGTACTTC.